The 26 T cell receptor beta chains presented below share a single source sample, sequenced in a study. Via MiXCR, TCRdb re-called the RT-PCR reads, giving one row per CDR3 protein. Among about 680,000 distinct CDR3 sequences listed, approximately 14% were seen once. Sequencing was carried out using memory CD4+ T cells from blood. The receptors shown here come from a female donor in good health, serving as a healthy control.

The table lists this clonotype with many counts. V and J are TRBV7-3 and TRBJ1-2, with 8 bases aligning to TRBD1. The germline CDR1 and CDR2 sequences are SGHTA and FQGTGA. Unmatched junction bases numbered 12, after V lost 5 bases and J lost 10 bases. The CDR3 has 14 residues. The CDR3 region has the DNA TGTGCCAGCAGCCCCCAAGGACAGGGTGCGGACTACACCTTC. Translated, it gives CASSPQGQGADYTF.

The rearrangement uses TRBV12-3 or TRBV12-4 and TRBJ2-7; D is perhaps TRBD1 (5 bases). The CDR3 loop spans 19 amino acids. Trimming cost V 5 bases and J 2 bases, with 28 bases left between them. The CDR3 region is CASSLRMQGLGQRTYEQYF. Written as DNA, the CDR3 is TGTGCCAGCAGTCTTCGTATGCAGGGCTTGGGCCAAAGAACCTACGAGCAGTACTTC.

The chain joins TRBV20-1 to TRBJ2-1; a weak D match, TRBD1 (7 bases). The germline V gene encodes CDR1 DFQATT and CDR2 SNEGSKA (reference sequence). V was shortened by 6 bases and J by 0 bases, with 18 bases between the two germline ends. This CDR3 is built from 16 residues. The CDR3, as DNA: TGCAGTGCCGGAGGGACAGTCGAGAGCTCCTACAATGAGCAGTTCTTC. Translation gives CSAGGTVESSYNEQFF.

Notes on this clonotype: A much larger clone differs by one base, so this may be a read error. V usage is TRBV20-1 and J usage is TRBJ2-3; 8 bases match TRBD2. Trimming at V came to 0 bases and at J to 2 bases, leaving 7 bases not matched to a gene. The length of the CDR3 is 16 residues. CDR1 and CDR2 (germline): DFQATT, SNEGSKA (reference sequence). CDR3 sequence: CSAREKWRGDTDTQYF. In nucleotides, the CDR3 is TGCAGTGCTAGAGAAAAGTGGCGGGGGGACACAGATACGCAGTATTTT.

Here the CDR3 reads CASSAGGYEQFF. The CDR3 DNA reads as TGTGCCAGCAGCGCAGGGGGGTATGAGCAGTTCTTC. The V and J genes are TRBV3-1 and TRBJ2-1; weak D call: TRBD1 (7 bases). The V end was cut by 5 bases, the J end by 8 bases, with 10 bases between. The CDR3 is made up of 12 amino acids. CDR1 and CDR2 (germline): LGHDT, YNNKEL (reference sequence).

At least ten counts were recorded for this clonotype. This chain connects TRBV5-8 to TRBJ2-5, with a possible D match to TRBD2 (6 bases). CDR1 SGHTS and CDR2 YDEGEE come from the germline V gene. V lost 4 bases to trimming and J lost 4 bases, with 17 bases between them. This CDR3 region has 15 residues. The CDR3 DNA reads TGTGCCAGCAGCCCTTGGCGGGATATGCGAGAGACCCAGTACTTC. Protein: CASSPWRDMRETQYF. The variable domain in full, with the rest retrieved from reference TRBV5-8 and TRBJ2-5, is EAGVTQSPTHLIKTRGQQATLRCSPISGHTSVYWYQQALGLGLQFLLWYDEGEERNRGNFPPRFSGRQFPNYSSELNVNALELEDSALYLCASSPWRDMRETQYFGPGTRLLVL.

The chain uses TRBV6-1 and TRBJ1-4, with D unclear. CDR1 and CDR2 (germline): MNHNS, SASEGT. Trimming took off 2 bases at V and 5 bases at J, with 12 bases between the two ends. The CDR3 contains 15 residues. Here the CDR3 reads CASSEYRQVNEKLFF. In nucleotides, the CDR3 is TGTGCCAGCAGTGAATATCGGCAAGTGAATGAAAAACTGTTTTTT.

This clonotype was detected only a few times. The chain employs TRBV28 and TRBJ2-2; no clear D gene. The CDR3 is 12 residues long. Per the germline V gene, CDR1 is MDHEN and CDR2 is SYDVKM. With 7 bases removed from V and 5 bases from J, the gap between germline ends came to 8 bases. The CDR3 DNA reads as TGTGCCAGCACTATATCAACCGGGGAGCTGTTTTTT. Translating it yields CASTISTGELFF.

The chain employs TRBV27 and TRBJ1-1; D possibly corresponds to TRBD1 (5 bases). The CDR3 sequence is 13 residues long. Germline V lookup: CDR1 MNHEY, CDR2 SMNVEV (reference sequence). Trimming pared 4 bases from V and 3 bases from J, leaving 9 bases between. CDR3 residues: CASSWGWDTEAFF. DNA of the CDR3: TGTGCCAGCAGTTGGGGGTGGGACACTGAAGCTTTCTTT.

This rearrangement joins TRBV6-2 or TRBV6-3 to TRBJ2-1, with 13 bases aligning to TRBD2. Germline V CDR1 and CDR2: MNHEY, SVGEGT. The CDR3 totals 15 residues. Trimming took 5 bases from V and 7 from J; bases not matched to a gene: 5. For the CDR3, the DNA is TGTGCCAGCAGTCATAGGACTAGCGGGAGAAATGAGCAGTTCTTC. Translation: CASSHRTSGRNEQFF.

The table lists this clonotype with many counts. DNA of the CDR3: TGTGCCAGCAGTGGAGACGTTCGGACAGGCAACTACAATGAGCAGTTCTTC. It encodes CASSGDVRTGNYNEQFF. The chain recombines TRBV6-5 with TRBJ2-1; TRBD1 matches 7 bases. Germline assignment: CDR1 MNHEY and CDR2 SVGAGI. The ends lost 5 bases at V and 3 bases at J; junction bases unmatched: 13. The CDR3 covers 17 residues.

This clonotype was found many times. V gene TRBV6-1 combines with J gene TRBJ2-7; 10 bases are a match to TRBD2. CDR3 length equals 15 residues. Germline V gene lookup returns CDR1 MNHNS and CDR2 SASEGT. J was trimmed by 3 bases and V by 6 bases; bases with no gene match: 8. CDR3 in DNA: TGTGCCAGCAGAGTGGCCCTAGCGGGGGTCTACGAGCAGTACTTC. It encodes CASRVALAGVYEQYF.

This clonotype has a handful of counts. The V gene is TRBV18, the J gene TRBJ2-6; D possibly corresponds to TRBD1 (5 bases). Germline values: CDR1 KGHSH, CDR2 LQKENI. The V and J ends lost 3 bases and 0 bases respectively, with 9 bases between them. The CDR3 has 16 amino acids. CDR3 amino acids: CASSPQTVSGANVLTF. DNA for the CDR3: TGTGCCAGCTCACCTCAGACAGTCTCTGGGGCCAACGTCCTGACTTTC.

In its sample, this clonotype was seen many times. The rearrangement joins TRBV29-1 to TRBJ2-3; unclear D gene. The CDR3 loop spans 13 amino acids. V shed 4 bases and J shed 2 bases, with 10 bases lying between them. Germline V gene sequence: CDR1 SQVTM, CDR2 ANQGSEA. CDR3 bases: TGCAGCGTTGCCGGGTATACCACAGATACGCAGTATTTT. It specifies CSVAGYTTDTQYF.

This clonotype has more than one count but fewer than ten. The chain joins TRBV20-1 to TRBJ2-1; 10 positions match TRBD2. This CDR3 spans 15 amino acids. The V and J ends lost 3 bases and 6 bases, in that order; junction bases with no gene match: 8. Germline values: CDR1 DFQATT, CDR2 SNEGSKA (reference sequence). The CDR3 loop reads CSARALAGVRNEQFF. DNA of the CDR3: TGCAGTGCTAGGGCCCTAGCGGGGGTGCGCAATGAGCAGTTCTTC.

This clonotype was recorded many times. The chain carries TRBV4-1 and TRBJ1-1; 11 nucleotides match TRBD1. CDR1 is MGHRA, CDR2 YSYEKL, per germline. Trimming took 3 bases from V and 5 from J; bases not matched to a gene: 11. The CDR3 has 17 residues. CDR3 region: CASSQPGQGVRGTEAFF. The CDR3 bases are TGCGCCAGCAGCCAGCCGGGACAGGGGGTAAGAGGGACTGAAGCTTTCTTT.

This clonotype was recorded a few times. The chain recombines TRBV5-1 with TRBJ1-4, with 7 bases identical to TRBD1. V dropped 0 bases and J dropped 10; count of bases not matched to a gene: 15. This CDR3 is 17 amino acids long. Germline V gene lookup returns CDR1 SGHRS and CDR2 YFSETQ. This CDR3 reads CASSLVAFGDSRRKLFF. In DNA, the CDR3 is TGCGCCAGCAGCTTGGTAGCGTTCGGGGACAGCCGTAGAAAACTGTTTTTT.

This clonotype was seen more than once but under ten times. The chain links TRBV12-3 or TRBV12-4 to TRBJ2-5, with D perhaps matching TRBD1 or TRBD2 (5 bases each). The V end lost 6 bases, the J end lost 5 bases, and 19 bases lay between the germline ends. The length of the CDR3 is 15 residues. CDR3 coding DNA: TGTGCCAGCAGCCCCAGAGCAGGGAGTACGGAGACCCAGTACTTC. This sequence encodes CASSPRAGSTETQYF.

This chain links TRBV15 with TRBJ2-7; 12 bases line up with TRBD2. The CDR3 runs 15 residues. The V segment lost 6 bases and the J segment 0 bases; nucleotides outside the gene matches: 3. Germline CDR1 is LNHNV and CDR2 is YYDKDF (reference sequence). CDR3 in amino acids: CATRRGLAGSYEQYF. The CDR3 bases are TGTGCCACCAGGAGGGGACTAGCGGGCTCCTACGAGCAGTACTTC.

This clonotype has just a few counts. This rearrangement joins TRBV5-1 to TRBJ2-1; D is possibly TRBD2 (5 bases). This CDR3 is 16 amino acids long. CDR1 and CDR2 from the germline V gene are SGHRS and YFSETQ. The ends were cut back, 0 bases at V and 6 bases at J, with 16 bases in the middle. CDR3 in DNA: TGCGCCAGCAGCTTGGGGGCGGGTCTGTTGATCAATGAGCAGTTCTTC. It specifies CASSLGAGLLINEQFF.

This clonotype has ten or more counts. The chain couples TRBV9 to TRBJ2-1, with D tentatively TRBD1 (6 bases). CDR1 and CDR2 from the germline V gene are SGDLS and YYNGEE. The CDR3 extends over 15 amino acids. V lost 0 bases to trimming and J lost 4 bases, with 11 bases between them. For the CDR3, the DNA is TGTGCCAGCAGCGTAGGAGAACAGGGATACAATGAGCAGTTCTTC. This codes for CASSVGEQGYNEQFF.

The J gene is TRBJ1-1, the V gene TRBV20-1; D may be TRBD1 (6 bases). The CDR3 loop spans 15 amino acids. Trimming cost V 2 bases and J 0 bases, with 13 bases left between them. Germline V gene sequence: CDR1 DFQATT, CDR2 SNEGSKA (reference sequence). The chain's CDR3 is CSARMGAGVNTEAFF. In DNA, the CDR3 is TGCAGTGCTAGAATGGGGGCGGGGGTGAACACTGAAGCTTTCTTT.

The CDR3, as DNA: TGTGCCTCACAAGGGACAGCTGATAATTCACCCCTCCACTTT. It specifies CASQGTADNSPLHF. The chain joins TRBV6-1 to TRBJ1-6, with TRBD1 identical over 7 bases. The V gene end was trimmed by 11 bases and the J gene end by 5 bases; junction bases not matched to a gene: 9. Germline CDR1 is MNHNS and CDR2 is SASEGT. The CDR3 has 14 residues.

The chain uses TRBV5-1 and TRBJ1-2; 7 bases match TRBD1. The CDR3 is 16 residues long. V lost 4 bases and J lost 3; bases outside the gene matches: 12. The V gene's germline CDR1 is SGHRS and CDR2 YFSETQ. CDR3 region: CASSIGSGQAYYGYTF. The DNA for the CDR3 is TGCGCCAGCAGCATTGGGAGCGGACAGGCCTACTATGGCTACACCTTC.

This chain connects TRBV7-6 to TRBJ2-2; TRBD1 aligns across 7 bases. Germline CDR1 is SGHVS and CDR2 is FNYEAQ. The V gene end was trimmed by 4 bases and the J gene end by 0 bases; junction bases not matched to a gene: 8. The CDR3 runs 17 residues. The CDR3, as DNA: TGTGCCAGCAGCTCGCGCCCGGGACAGACGAACACCGGGGAGCTGTTTTTT. This codes for CASSSRPGQTNTGELFF. The full variable domain, in which reference TRBV7-6 and TRBJ2-2 provide the parts outside the CDR3, is GAGVSQSPRYKVTKRGQDVALRCDPISGHVSLYWYRQALGQGPEFLTYFNYEAQQDKSGLPNDRFSAERPEGSISTLTIQRTEQRDSAMYRCASSSRPGQTNTGELFFGEGSRLTVL.

There are a few counts of this clonotype. The chain uses TRBV20-1 and TRBJ2-7; either TRBD1 or TRBD2 may supply D (5 bases each). Per the germline V gene, CDR1 is DFQATT and CDR2 is SNEGSKA (reference sequence). V dropped 6 bases and J dropped 0 bases, with 18 bases sitting between them. The CDR3 consists of 15 residues. CDR3 nucleotide sequence: TGCAGTGCGTCGACCCCGAGGGGCATCTCCTACGAGCAGTACTTC. Translation: CSASTPRGISYEQYF.